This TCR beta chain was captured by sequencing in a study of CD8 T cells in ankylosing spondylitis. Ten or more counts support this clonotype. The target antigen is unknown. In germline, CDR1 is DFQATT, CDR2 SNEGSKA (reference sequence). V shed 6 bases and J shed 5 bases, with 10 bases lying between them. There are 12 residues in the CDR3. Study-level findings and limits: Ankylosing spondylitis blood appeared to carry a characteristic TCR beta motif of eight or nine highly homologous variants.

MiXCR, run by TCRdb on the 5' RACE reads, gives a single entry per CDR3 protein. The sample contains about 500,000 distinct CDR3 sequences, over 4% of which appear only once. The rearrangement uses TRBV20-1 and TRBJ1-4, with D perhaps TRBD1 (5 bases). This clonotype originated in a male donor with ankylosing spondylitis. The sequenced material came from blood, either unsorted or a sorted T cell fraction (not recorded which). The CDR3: CSARWGNEKLFF. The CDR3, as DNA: TGCAGTGCGAGATGGGGGAATGAAAAACTGTTTTTT.